This T cell receptor beta chain was sequenced during a study of cytomegalovirus exposure and HLA in healthy donors. Findings of the study overall: According to a subsequent analysis, TCR clusters from the first cohort were inclined to appear together in the 90 to 150 validation repertoires. There were some public TCRs occurring in many donors, but most TCR sequences were rare. Reportedly, cytomegalovirus status was diagnosed with high sensitivity and specificity.

With respect to this clone: As yet, its antigen is unknown.

Germline CDR1 and CDR2: SGHTA and FQGTGA. The germline V and J ends were trimmed by 1 base and 8 bases, with 12 bases remaining between them. CDR3 length: 14 residues. The protocol was immunoSEQ multiplex PCR, while the TCRdb copy is restricted to in-frame clones and leaves out a portion. This table holds approximately 110,000 clones, approximately 86% found once. These donors were members of the roughly 110-subject validation cohort, a group separate from the approximately 670-subject first cohort. The sequence was collected from a young woman in good health and CMV-seropositive. This chain joins TRBV7-3 and TRBJ2-1; D might be TRBD2 (5 bases). The sequencing sample was made of PBMCs. The CDR3 here is CASSLSGSLDEQFF. The CDR3 bases are TGTGCCAGCAGCTTAAGTGGGAGTTTGGATGAGCAGTTCTTC.